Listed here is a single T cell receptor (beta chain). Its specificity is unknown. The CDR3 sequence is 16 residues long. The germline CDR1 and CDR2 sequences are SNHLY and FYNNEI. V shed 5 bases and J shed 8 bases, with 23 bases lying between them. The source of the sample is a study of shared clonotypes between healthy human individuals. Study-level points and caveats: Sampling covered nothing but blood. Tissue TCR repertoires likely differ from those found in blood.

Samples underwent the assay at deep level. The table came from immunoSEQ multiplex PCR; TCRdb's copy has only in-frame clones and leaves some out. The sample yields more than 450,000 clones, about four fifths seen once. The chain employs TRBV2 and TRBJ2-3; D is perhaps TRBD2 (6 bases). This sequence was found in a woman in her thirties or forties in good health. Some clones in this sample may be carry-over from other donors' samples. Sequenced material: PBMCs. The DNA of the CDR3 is TGTGCCAGCAGTTCGGCTAGCGCTAATACACAGATTACGCAGTATTTT. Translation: CASSSASANTQITQYF.